The rows below give T cell receptor beta chains drawn from one sample of a study of control samples from healthy donors and cancer patients. Produced via immunoSEQ multiplex PCR; TCRdb's table is partial and in-frame only. The sample carries roughly 92,000 clones, 86% recorded once. Sequenced: blood. The receptors were sampled from a woman between 45 and 65 years old in good health. Each CDR3 is given without its conserved first and last residue. The D gene is left open where the match is weak.

cdr3_aa: ASSPLFSAVHEQY
j_call: TRBJ2-7
v_call: TRBV27
d_call: .

cdr3_aa: ASSLSVGGTGEGYT
j_call: TRBJ1-2
v_call: TRBV7-2
d_call: TRBD1

cdr3_aa: ASSLDGIAFQETQY
j_call: TRBJ2-5
v_call: TRBV11-2
d_call: .

cdr3_aa: ASSSGLARNEQF
j_call: TRBJ2-1
v_call: TRBV6-2/TRBV6-3
d_call: TRBD2

cdr3_aa: ASSDTGSREKLF
j_call: TRBJ1-4
v_call: TRBV25-1
d_call: .

cdr3_aa: ASSYPAAGNEKLF
j_call: TRBJ1-4
v_call: TRBV6-2/TRBV6-3
d_call: .

cdr3_aa: ASSPPTGARDEQY
j_call: TRBJ2-7
v_call: TRBV5-1
d_call: TRBD1

cdr3_aa: ASSVASGGARAGELF
j_call: TRBJ2-2
v_call: TRBV9
d_call: TRBD2

cdr3_aa: ASSAALAGGQRFTDTQY
j_call: TRBJ2-3
v_call: TRBV18
d_call: TRBD2

cdr3_aa: ASRGATEAF
j_call: TRBJ1-1
v_call: TRBV11-3
d_call: .

cdr3_aa: ASSLDIIKNTEAF
j_call: TRBJ1-1
v_call: TRBV5-4
d_call: .

cdr3_aa: ASSESLDRSYGYT
j_call: TRBJ1-2
v_call: TRBV25-1
d_call: .

cdr3_aa: ASSTPPGGGDTGELF
j_call: TRBJ2-2
v_call: TRBV19
d_call: TRBD2

cdr3_aa: ASSLEGHEQF
j_call: TRBJ2-1
v_call: TRBV12-3/TRBV12-4
d_call: .

cdr3_aa: ASSQGTGIGYGYT
j_call: TRBJ1-2
v_call: TRBV3-1/TRBV3-2
d_call: .

cdr3_aa: ASSQWRD
j_call: TRBJ2-7
v_call: TRBV3-1/TRBV3-2
d_call: .

cdr3_aa: ASSLDDRPGLYTQY
j_call: TRBJ2-3
v_call: TRBV5-5
d_call: .

cdr3_aa: ASSLPHTGVGYT
j_call: TRBJ1-2
v_call: TRBV5-6
d_call: TRBD1

cdr3_aa: ASHHAPEETQY
j_call: TRBJ2-5
v_call: TRBV21-1
d_call: .

cdr3_aa: ASRFAPRGNQPQH
j_call: TRBJ1-5
v_call: TRBV12-2
d_call: .

cdr3_aa: ASSPPGAGWGNEYNEQF
j_call: TRBJ2-1
v_call: TRBV18
d_call: .

cdr3_aa: ASSLGGLAGASNYNEQF
j_call: TRBJ2-1
v_call: TRBV5-1
d_call: TRBD2

cdr3_aa: ASGPTGQETQY
j_call: TRBJ2-5
v_call: TRBV19
d_call: .

cdr3_aa: AISAEGETQY
j_call: TRBJ2-5
v_call: TRBV10-3
d_call: .

cdr3_aa: ASSPRQGGNTGELF
j_call: TRBJ2-2
v_call: TRBV2
d_call: .

cdr3_aa: ATGRSNQPQH
j_call: TRBJ1-5
v_call: TRBV19
d_call: .

cdr3_aa: ASSLELVEQF
j_call: TRBJ2-1
v_call: TRBV5-1
d_call: .

cdr3_aa: ASSFTYGSSGINEQF
j_call: TRBJ2-1
v_call: TRBV28
d_call: TRBD2

cdr3_aa: ASSQADSGTDTGELF
j_call: TRBJ2-2
v_call: TRBV4-3
d_call: TRBD2

cdr3_aa: ASSYSNSDTYEQY
j_call: TRBJ2-7
v_call: TRBV6-5
d_call: .

cdr3_aa: ASSKGPGGSQPQH
j_call: TRBJ1-5
v_call: TRBV3-1/TRBV3-2
d_call: .

cdr3_aa: ASSLLPHRDGNYGYT
j_call: TRBJ1-2
v_call: TRBV5-1
d_call: .

cdr3_aa: ASSDEKGTLAGEAF
j_call: TRBJ1-1
v_call: TRBV5-1
d_call: .

cdr3_aa: SAIGTSKYEQY
j_call: TRBJ2-7
v_call: TRBV29-1
d_call: TRBD2

cdr3_aa: ASKDRQGNQPQH
j_call: TRBJ1-5
v_call: TRBV6-5
d_call: TRBD1

cdr3_aa: ASSSIDLRGTEAF
j_call: TRBJ1-1
v_call: TRBV7-2
d_call: .

cdr3_aa: ASSLEASGYT
j_call: TRBJ1-2
v_call: TRBV5-4
d_call: .

cdr3_aa: ASSEAGQTRRNTIY
j_call: TRBJ1-3
v_call: TRBV2
d_call: .

cdr3_aa: ASSLGSGVTDTQY
j_call: TRBJ2-3
v_call: TRBV11-3
d_call: TRBD2

cdr3_aa: ASSQEVSSNYGYT
j_call: TRBJ1-2
v_call: TRBV7-2
d_call: .

cdr3_aa: ASSQDSYNTEAF
j_call: TRBJ1-1
v_call: TRBV6-5
d_call: .

cdr3_aa: SVVTSYGTDTQY
j_call: TRBJ2-3
v_call: TRBV29-1
d_call: .

cdr3_aa: ASSLPRRRDTEAF
j_call: TRBJ1-1
v_call: TRBV28
d_call: .

cdr3_aa: ASSLVGVNTEAF
j_call: TRBJ1-1
v_call: TRBV11-3
d_call: .

cdr3_aa: ASRGTAATNEKLF
j_call: TRBJ1-4
v_call: TRBV2
d_call: TRBD1

cdr3_aa: ASSFYLAIDNEQF
j_call: TRBJ2-1
v_call: TRBV5-4
d_call: .

cdr3_aa: ATSSQANSYGYT
j_call: TRBJ1-2
v_call: TRBV15
d_call: .

cdr3_aa: ASSLAVGAGGNTIY
j_call: TRBJ1-3
v_call: TRBV5-1
d_call: .

cdr3_aa: ASSWGGLAETPAKNIQY
j_call: TRBJ2-4
v_call: TRBV7-9
d_call: TRBD2

cdr3_aa: ASSLEGGYGYT
j_call: TRBJ1-2
v_call: TRBV6-5
d_call: .

cdr3_aa: ASSLMVGTDTQY
j_call: TRBJ2-3
v_call: TRBV7-2
d_call: .

cdr3_aa: ASSQVLRTGENGYT
j_call: TRBJ1-2
v_call: TRBV4-1
d_call: .

cdr3_aa: ASRPSGAYNEQF
j_call: TRBJ2-1
v_call: TRBV5-1
d_call: TRBD2

cdr3_aa: SVGGSYNEQF
j_call: TRBJ2-1
v_call: TRBV29-1
d_call: .

cdr3_aa: ASSQVGRDTQY
j_call: TRBJ2-3
v_call: TRBV14
d_call: .